This paragraph reports one T cell receptor beta chain. Original methodology: Nucleated cell counts were estimated from reference gene primer amplification. The data were produced by immunoSEQ multiplex PCR, yet TCRdb's version contains in-frame clones alone and is incomplete. D and trimming come from the DNA, and the V and J calls and clone size come from that table. The sample has 100,000 or so clones, approximately 88% seen once; the top ten hold about 18%. The entry originates in a study of blood T cell repertoires in COVID-19. Background on the study: COVID-19 samples from acute and convalescent phases originated in the United States, Italy and Spain. The analysed material was cDNA or gDNA that came from T cells, B-cell-depleted T cells, or PBMCs.

Germline assignment: CDR1 LNHDA and CDR2 SQIVND (reference sequence). Trimming shortened V by 2 bases and J by 0 bases, and 17 bases separated the two germline ends. The CDR3 runs 18 residues. The material sequenced was peripheral blood. The V call is TRBV19, the J call TRBJ1-5; D is perhaps TRBD1 (5 bases). The sequence derives from a woman aged 55-75 years with acute or convalescent COVID-19. The CDR3 here is CASSIRPKGFYSNQPQHF. CDR3 DNA sequence: TGTGCCAGTAGTATAAGGCCCAAGGGGTTCTATAGCAATCAGCCCCAGCATTTT.